The clone carrying this TCR beta chain has at least ten counts. These data are taken from a study of neurological immune-mediated disorders. TCRdb reprocessed the 5' RACE reads with MiXCR, giving one entry per CDR3 protein. The sample has some 38,000 distinct CDR3 sequences, about 3.3% seen once. Noted time point: longitudinal time-point 1 (baseline). For the unsorted libraries, 2 million PBMCs stored at -80 C served as input. The CDR3 spans 13 residues. The V and J ends lost 6 bases and 6 bases respectively, with 11 bases between them. Sequenced sample: PBMCs. The sequence derives from a woman in her sixties with multiple sclerosis. The chain joins TRBV12-3 or TRBV12-4 to TRBJ2-2, with D uncertain. CDR3 amino acids: CASRPQVAGELFF. CDR3 bases: TGTGCCAGCAGGCCCCAGGTAGCCGGGGAGCTGTTTTTT.